The entry below gives a single TCR beta chain sequence along with its context. Its antigen is currently unknown. The sample carries other DNA sequences with the same CDR3. This sample was included in a study of cytomegalovirus exposure and HLA in healthy donors. Study-level findings and limits: When a later analysis was performed, an Asian-associated ancestry cluster reportedly had fewer N-insertions than the roughly 730-donor mean. One variant, a missense change in DCLRE1C, was linked in a later analysis to TCR beta V- and J-gene trimming.

This PCR relied on a set of 60 Vbeta primers and 13 Jbeta primers. The method was immunoSEQ multiplex PCR; TCRdb's version includes in-frame clones alone and lacks a portion of them. The table lists 200,000 to 250,000 clones, approximately 79% of them singletons. The CDR3 is 11 residues long. CDR1 and CDR2 (germline): SQVTM, ANQGSEA. Trimming cost V 2 bases and J 3 bases, with 5 bases left between them. Sequenced material: PBMCs. The TCR comes from a man in his forties or fifties in good health and CMV-seronegative. V is TRBV29-1 and J is TRBJ2-7; D gene ambiguous. CDR3: CSVEFSYEQYF. The CDR3 coding sequence is TGCAGCGTTGAATTTAGCTACGAGCAGTACTTC.